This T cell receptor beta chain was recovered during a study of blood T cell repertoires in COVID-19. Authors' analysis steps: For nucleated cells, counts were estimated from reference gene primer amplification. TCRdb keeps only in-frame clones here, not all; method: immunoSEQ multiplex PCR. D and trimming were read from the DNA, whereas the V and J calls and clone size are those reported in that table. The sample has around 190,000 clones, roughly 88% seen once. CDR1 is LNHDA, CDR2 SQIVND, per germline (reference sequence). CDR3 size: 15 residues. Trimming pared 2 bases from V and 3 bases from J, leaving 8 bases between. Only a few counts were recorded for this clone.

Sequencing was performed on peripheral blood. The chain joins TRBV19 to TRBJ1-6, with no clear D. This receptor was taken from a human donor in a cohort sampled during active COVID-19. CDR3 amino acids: CASSIRTDYNSPLHF. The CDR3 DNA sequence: TGTGCCAGTAGTATAAGAACAGACTATAATTCACCCCTCCACTTT.